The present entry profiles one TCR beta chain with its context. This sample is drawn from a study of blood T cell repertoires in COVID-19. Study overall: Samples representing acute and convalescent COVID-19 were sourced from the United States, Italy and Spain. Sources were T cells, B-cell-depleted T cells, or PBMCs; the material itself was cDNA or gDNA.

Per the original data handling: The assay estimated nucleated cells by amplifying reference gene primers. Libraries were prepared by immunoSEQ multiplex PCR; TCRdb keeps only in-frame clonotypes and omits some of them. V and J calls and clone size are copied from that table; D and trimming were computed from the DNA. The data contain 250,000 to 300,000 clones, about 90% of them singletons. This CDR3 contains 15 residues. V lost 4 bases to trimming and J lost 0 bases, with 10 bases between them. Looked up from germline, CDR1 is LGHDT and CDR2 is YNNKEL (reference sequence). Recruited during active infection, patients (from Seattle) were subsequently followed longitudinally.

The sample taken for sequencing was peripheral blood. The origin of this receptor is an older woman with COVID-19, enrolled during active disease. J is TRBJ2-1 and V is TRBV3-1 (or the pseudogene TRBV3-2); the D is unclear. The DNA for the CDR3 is TGTGCCAGCAGCCCCGGTCCCGGCTCCTACAATGAGCAGTTCTTC. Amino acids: CASSPGPGSYNEQFF.